This section outlines one T cell receptor beta chain sequence together with its context. These data belong to a study of shared T cell receptors in the human thymus. This CDR3 region has 12 residues. V lost 6 bases to trimming and J lost 7 bases, with 10 bases between them. The germline V gene encodes CDR1 SNHLY and CDR2 FYNNEI. Some clones are missing from TCRdb's copy, which holds only in-frame ones; the method was immunoSEQ multiplex PCR. This sample has around 340,000 clones, with around 93% found just once. Material for sequencing was thymocytes. This receptor was taken from a human donor. This rearrangement joins TRBV2 to TRBJ2-1; no reliable D call. Here the CDR3 reads CASRPFDNEQFF. The CDR3 DNA reads as TGTGCCAGCAGACCCTTTGATAATGAGCAGTTCTTC.